Listed below are T cell receptor beta chains from one sample, sequenced in a study of T-cell memory formation after mild COVID-19. TCRdb used MiXCR to reprocess the 5' RACE reads, holding one entry per CDR3 protein. The data hold roughly 170,000 distinct CDR3 sequences, with around a fifth observed a single time. Sequencing was performed on PBMCs or a T cell subset sorted from them (not recorded which). These receptors came from an adult woman who had mild COVID-19 (a few samples of this study predate the infection). Cell type and time point are not known. CDR3s include the opening cysteine and the closing phenylalanine or tryptophan. The D gene is left open where the match is weak. Clone sizes are given selectively: once, few, many, or a class where the clone is expanded.

D: .; size: .; V: TRBV7-2; J: TRBJ1-2; DNA: TGTGCCAGCAGCTTAGCGCGCGGGAGTGAGGGCTACACCTTC; CDR3: CASSLARGSEGYTF
D: TRBD2; size: few; V: TRBV11-2; J: TRBJ2-4; DNA: TGTGCCAGCGTTGCGGGGGGGCCGCAAAACATTCAGTACTTC; CDR3: CASVAGGPQNIQYF
D: TRBD1; size: few; V: TRBV7-8; J: TRBJ1-2; DNA: TGTGCCAGCAGGTCAGCCCGGGACAGGGAGGACTATGGCTACACATTC; CDR3: CASRSARDREDYGYTF
D: TRBD1; size: .; V: TRBV24-1; J: TRBJ2-1; DNA: TGTGCCACCAGTGACCAAGGGACAGGGGCACACGAGCAGTTCTTC; CDR3: CATSDQGTGAHEQFF
D: .; size: .; V: TRBV19; J: TRBJ1-5; DNA: TGTGCCAGCAGACAGGGCAATCAGCCCCAGCATTTT; CDR3: CASRQGNQPQHF
D: .; size: few; V: TRBV6-1; J: TRBJ2-3; DNA: TGTGCCAGCAAGGCAGGGGCAGAGGCAGATACGCAGTATTTT; CDR3: CASKAGAEADTQYF
D: TRBD1; size: few; V: TRBV15; J: TRBJ1-1; DNA: TGTGCCACCAGCAGAGGGGACAGGGCCCGGGAGGCTGAAGCTTTCTTT; CDR3: CATSRGDRAREAEAFF
D: TRBD1; size: few; V: TRBV12-3/TRBV12-4; J: TRBJ2-5; DNA: TGTGCCAGCAGTCCGGACAGGGGTCGAGAGACCCAGTACTTC; CDR3: CASSPDRGRETQYF
D: TRBD1; size: few; V: TRBV20-1; J: TRBJ2-7; DNA: TGCAGTGCTAGGGAAGACAGGGCAGCAAAATACGAGCAGTACTTC; CDR3: CSAREDRAAKYEQYF
D: .; size: few; V: TRBV19; J: TRBJ1-1; DNA: TGTGCCAGTAGTATAGCAGTGAACACTGAAGCTTTCTTT; CDR3: CASSIAVNTEAFF
D: .; size: .; V: TRBV12-3/TRBV12-4; J: TRBJ2-2; DNA: TGTGCCAGCAGTTCTCAGCTAACCGGGGAGCTGTTTTTT; CDR3: CASSSQLTGELFF
D: .; size: few; V: TRBV6-5; J: TRBJ2-7; DNA: TGTGCCAGCAGTTACTCGCGGCAGGGAGCGTACGAGCAGTACTTC; CDR3: CASSYSRQGAYEQYF
D: TRBD1; size: few; V: TRBV2; J: TRBJ2-1; DNA: TGTGCCAGCGAGACAGGGGGCCCCAATGAGCAGTTCTTC; CDR3: CASETGGPNEQFF
D: .; size: .; V: TRBV5-1; J: TRBJ2-2; DNA: TGCGCCAGCAGGGTAGGCGACACCGGGGAGCTGTTTTTT; CDR3: CASRVGDTGELFF
D: TRBD1; size: many; V: TRBV20-1; J: TRBJ1-5; DNA: TGCAGTGCTAGACCAGGGGGGCGCGAAAATCAGCCCCAGCATTTT; CDR3: CSARPGGRENQPQHF
D: .; size: .; V: TRBV19; J: TRBJ2-6; DNA: TGTGCCAGTAGTATAGCCGACGTATCTGGGGCCAACGTCCTGACTTTC; CDR3: CASSIADVSGANVLTF
D: .; size: .; V: TRBV7-8; J: TRBJ1-2; DNA: TGTGCCAGCAGCTTAGTAATGGCCGAATATGGCTACACCTTC; CDR3: CASSLVMAEYGYTF
D: TRBD2; size: few; V: TRBV7-9; J: TRBJ2-7; DNA: TGTGCCAGCACCCCAAGGGACTACCCGTACGAGCAGTACTTC; CDR3: CASTPRDYPYEQYF
D: TRBD1; size: .; V: TRBV13; J: TRBJ1-5; DNA: TGTGCCAGCAGCGACTCGACAGGGGGTGGCAATCAGCCCCAGCATTTT; CDR3: CASSDSTGGGNQPQHF
D: TRBD1; size: .; V: TRBV28; J: TRBJ2-4; DNA: TGTGCCAGCAGTTGGGCCCGGGACAGGAGAAACATTCAGTACTTC; CDR3: CASSWARDRRNIQYF
D: .; size: .; V: TRBV9; J: TRBJ2-7; DNA: TGTGCCAGCAGCCGTACGGGGGGCTGGTCCTACGAGCAGTACTTC; CDR3: CASSRTGGWSYEQYF
D: TRBD2; size: .; V: TRBV13; J: TRBJ2-3; DNA: TGTGCCAGCAGCTTAAGCGGGAGCCGCACAGATACGCAGTATTTT; CDR3: CASSLSGSRTDTQYF
D: .; size: .; V: TRBV20-1; J: TRBJ2-3; DNA: TGCAGTGCTGGGTGGGACTTTCACACAGATACGCAGTATTTT; CDR3: CSAGWDFHTDTQYF
D: TRBD2; size: few; V: TRBV29-1; J: TRBJ2-3; DNA: TGCAGCGTTGAAGATGGAAAGACTAGCGGGATTACGGATACGCAGTATTTT; CDR3: CSVEDGKTSGITDTQYF
D: TRBD1; size: few; V: TRBV7-9; J: TRBJ2-5; DNA: TGTGCCAGCAGCGGACAGGCGAGAAAGGGGTCCCAGTACTTC; CDR3: CASSGQARKGSQYF
D: .; size: .; V: TRBV12-3/TRBV12-4; J: TRBJ2-6; DNA: TGTGCCAGCAGTTTAGAGGACAGCCTATGGGGGGCCAACGTCCTGACTTTC; CDR3: CASSLEDSLWGANVLTF
D: .; size: .; V: TRBV25-1; J: TRBJ2-2; DNA: TGTGCCAGCAGTGAAGGTCGGGACTCCGGGGAGCTGTTTTTT; CDR3: CASSEGRDSGELFF
D: .; size: .; V: TRBV2; J: TRBJ2-2; DNA: TGTGCCAGCCTCAACACCGGGGAGCTGTTTTTT; CDR3: CASLNTGELFF
D: TRBD1; size: .; V: TRBV6-2/TRBV6-3; J: TRBJ2-7; DNA: TGTGCCAGCAGTTACGGGACAGTCTACGAGCAGTACTTC; CDR3: CASSYGTVYEQYF
D: .; size: .; V: TRBV12-3/TRBV12-4; J: TRBJ2-1; DNA: TGTGCCAGCAGTCAGCGGGTGGGCTCCAATGAGCAGTTCTTC; CDR3: CASSQRVGSNEQFF
D: .; size: many; V: TRBV29-1; J: TRBJ2-1; DNA: TGCAGCGTTGGTTCCGGGACTGGTGAGCAGTTCTTC; CDR3: CSVGSGTGEQFF
D: TRBD2; size: .; V: TRBV6-1; J: TRBJ2-3; DNA: TGTGCCAGCAGTGAAGCGCGAGGCGGGGGGCCCACAGATACGCAGTATTTT; CDR3: CASSEARGGGPTDTQYF
D: .; size: few; V: TRBV9; J: TRBJ2-1; DNA: TGTGCCAGCAGCGATCAACCGCCGGGACCTTCCACCGATGAGCAGTTCTTC; CDR3: CASSDQPPGPSTDEQFF
D: .; size: few; V: TRBV2; J: TRBJ1-4; DNA: TGTGCCAGCAGTGAAGGGCAGTATAATGAAAAACTGTTTTTT; CDR3: CASSEGQYNEKLFF
D: .; size: .; V: TRBV19; J: TRBJ1-1; DNA: TGTGCCAGTAGTATAGGCACTGAAGCTTTCTTT; CDR3: CASSIGTEAFF
D: TRBD2; size: few; V: TRBV4-2; J: TRBJ2-5; DNA: TGTGCCAGCAGTCAGCTAACGGCTAGCGGGAGAGAAGGGGGAGTGTCCGGAGAGACCCAGTACTTC; CDR3: CASSQLTASGREGGVSGETQYF
D: TRBD2; size: .; V: TRBV3-1; J: TRBJ2-7; DNA: TGTGCCAGCAGCCAAGGCGGGGGGGTCCTCGAGCAGTACTTC; CDR3: CASSQGGGVLEQYF
D: .; size: few; V: TRBV27; J: TRBJ2-7; DNA: TGTGCCAGCAGAACACAGGGAGGCGAGCAGTACTTC; CDR3: CASRTQGGEQYF
D: .; size: few; V: TRBV9; J: TRBJ2-1; DNA: TGTGCCAGCAGCAAGTACAATGAGCAGTTCTTC; CDR3: CASSKYNEQFF
D: TRBD1; size: .; V: TRBV4-2; J: TRBJ2-7; DNA: TGTGCCAGCAGCCAAGTTCAGGGGGCCTCCTACGAGCAGTACTTC; CDR3: CASSQVQGASYEQYF
D: TRBD2; size: few; V: TRBV20-1; J: TRBJ2-1; DNA: TGCAGTGCTAGTCCTCCCGGGACTAGCGGGGGGGCCAGGGACAATGAGCAGTTCTTC; CDR3: CSASPPGTSGGARDNEQFF
D: .; size: .; V: TRBV6-1; J: TRBJ1-5; DNA: TGTGCCAGCAATAGCAATCAGCCCCAGCATTTT; CDR3: CASNSNQPQHF
D: .; size: few; V: TRBV12-3/TRBV12-4; J: TRBJ1-1; DNA: TGTGCCAGCAGTCCTCCGTGGGGGGCTAACACTGAAGCTTTCTTT; CDR3: CASSPPWGANTEAFF